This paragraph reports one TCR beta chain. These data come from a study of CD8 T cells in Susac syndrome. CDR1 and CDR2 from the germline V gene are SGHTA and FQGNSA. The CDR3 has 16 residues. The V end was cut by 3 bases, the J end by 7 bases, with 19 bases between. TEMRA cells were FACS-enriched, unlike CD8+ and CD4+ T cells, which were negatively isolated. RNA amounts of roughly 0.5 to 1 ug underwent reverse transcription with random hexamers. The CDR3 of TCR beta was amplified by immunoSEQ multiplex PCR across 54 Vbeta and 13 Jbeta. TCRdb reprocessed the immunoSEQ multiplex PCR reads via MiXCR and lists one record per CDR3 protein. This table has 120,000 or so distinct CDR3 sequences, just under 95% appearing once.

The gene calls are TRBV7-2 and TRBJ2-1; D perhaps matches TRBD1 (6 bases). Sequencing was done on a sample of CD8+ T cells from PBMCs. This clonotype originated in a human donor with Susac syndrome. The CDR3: CASSFPGAGTRNEQFF. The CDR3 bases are TGTGCCAGCAGCTTCCCAGGGGCCGGTACAAGGAATGAGCAGTTCTTC.